These 7 T cell receptor beta chains came from one sample sequenced in a study of radiation and T cells in renal cell carcinoma. Data came from immunoSEQ multiplex PCR; TCRdb stores just in-frame clones and leaves some out. The repertoire holds under 20,000 clones, around two thirds seen once, with about 12% in the top ten. Treatment defined: 15 Gy SBRT to primary tumor, nephrectomy 4 weeks later. This specimen consisted of tumor tissue, obtained from a patient whose treatment included radiotherapy and nephrectomy. The source is a woman in her 70s with renal cell carcinoma.

The chain combines TRBV5-1 with TRBJ1-2, with 7 bases identical to TRBD1. CDR3 size: 16 residues. In germline, CDR1 is SGHRS, CDR2 YFSETQ. The V segment lost 4 bases and the J segment 5 bases; nucleotides outside the gene matches: 14. The CDR3 coding sequence is TGCGCCAGCAGCGGGGGCCCTACAGGGGCACTATATGGCTACACCTTC. It yields the protein CASSGGPTGALYGYTF.

This chain connects TRBV27 to TRBJ2-1; a possible D gene is TRBD2 (6 bases). Germline CDR1 MNHEY, CDR2 SMNVEV (reference sequence). The CDR3 is 14 amino acids. Trimming pared 7 bases from V and 5 bases from J, leaving 15 bases between. This CDR3 reads CASTTGGAHNEQFF. The CDR3 region has the DNA TGTGCCAGCACTACCGGAGGGGCCCACAATGAGCAGTTCTTC.

The chain has TRBV27 and TRBJ1-4, with TRBD1 as a possible D gene (5 bases). The CDR3 spans 18 residues. The germline V and J ends were trimmed by 5 bases and 3 bases, with 22 bases remaining between them. Germline lookup yields CDR1 MNHEY and CDR2 SMNVEV (reference sequence). The CDR3 DNA reads as TGTGCCAGCAGTCCGGGACGGAGGCCCCGAAGAGCTAATGAAAAACTGTTTTTT. Protein: CASSPGRRPRRANEKLFF.

The rearrangement links TRBV25-1 to TRBJ2-1; no reliable D call. CDR3 length equals 13 residues. Per germline, CDR1 MGHDK and CDR2 SYGVNS. V was pared by 3 bases and J by 8 bases, with 11 bases between. DNA of the CDR3: TGTGCCAGCAGTGATCCGGGCAAATATGAGCAGTTCTTC. Amino acid sequence: CASSDPGKYEQFF.

This rearrangement joins TRBV4-1 to TRBJ1-5; 8 nucleotides align to TRBD1. Germline V CDR1 and CDR2: MGHRA, YSYEKL. V shed 0 bases, J shed 7 bases, and the junction held 2 bases outside the gene matches. The CDR3 has 14 residues. CDR3 protein: CASSQENRGQPQHF. The CDR3 DNA reads as TGCGCCAGCAGCCAAGAAAACAGGGGGCAGCCCCAGCATTTT.

The chain is built from TRBV6-6 and TRBJ2-3; 10 bases are a match to TRBD1. The CDR3 covers 16 residues. CDR1 and CDR2 from the germline V gene are MNHNY and SVGAGI (reference sequence). The ends lost 5 bases at V and 4 bases at J; junction bases unmatched: 9. CDR3 in amino acids: CASSKTGGRGADTQYF. DNA of the CDR3: TGTGCCAGCAGTAAGACAGGGGGCCGAGGGGCAGATACGCAGTATTTT.

The chain recombines TRBV28 with TRBJ1-1, with TRBD1 as a possible D gene (5 bases). The CDR3 has 14 amino acids. The germline V gene has CDR1 MDHEN and CDR2 SYDVKM. Trimming shortened V by 3 bases and J by 4 bases, and 12 bases separated the two germline ends. In nucleotides, the CDR3 is TGTGCCAGCAGTTTGGGGGGGGATACCACTGAAGCTTTCTTT. It is translated as CASSLGGDTTEAFF.